This passage covers 14 T cell receptor beta chains from one sample sequenced in a study of blood T cell repertoires in COVID-19. The assay was immunoSEQ multiplex PCR, and TCRdb's table has in-frame clones only and misses some. Among a few hundred thousand clones, 83% were seen once, and the ten largest hold 1.3%. Sequencing was performed on peripheral blood. These TCRs come from a woman younger than 45 with COVID-19, enrolled during active disease.

The chain has TRBV19 and TRBJ2-3; 7 bases line up with TRBD2. The CDR3 is 16 amino acids. CDR1 is LNHDA, CDR2 SQIVND, per germline (reference sequence). The junction had 6 bases not matched to a gene; V was cut back by 3 bases and J by 0 bases. The CDR3 protein is CASSMGSGLSTDTQYF. The CDR3 bases are TGTGCCAGTAGTATGGGTAGCGGGCTAAGCACAGATACGCAGTATTTT.

Here the CDR3 reads CASSTDSNTEAFF. CDR3 in DNA: TGTGCCAGCAGCACGGACAGCAACACTGAAGCTTTCTTT. The J gene is TRBJ1-1, the V gene TRBV5-4; perhaps TRBD1 as D (6 bases). The CDR3 loop spans 13 amino acids. V lost 4 bases to trimming and J lost 2 bases, with 9 bases between them. Per germline, CDR1 SGHNT and CDR2 YYREEE (reference sequence).

In this sample, this clone turned up once. The chain recombines TRBV27 with TRBJ2-7, with 7 bases aligning to TRBD1. V dropped 2 bases and J dropped 2; count of bases not matched to a gene: 9. Per the germline V gene, CDR1 is MNHEY and CDR2 is SMNVEV (reference sequence). The CDR3 is 16 residues long. The CDR3 protein is CASSLTGDRIPYEQYF. In DNA, the CDR3 is TGTGCCAGCAGTTTAACAGGGGATCGAATACCCTACGAGCAGTACTTC.

This sequence joins TRBV4-3 and TRBJ1-5, with no clear D. Trimming removed 3 bases at V and 4 bases at J, with 10 bases between. Germline loops: CDR1 LGHNA, CDR2 YSLEER. The CDR3 consists of 14 residues. The CDR3 reads CASSQAGRNQPQHF. CDR3 sequence (DNA): TGCGCCAGCAGCCAGGCAGGCCGGAATCAGCCCCAGCATTTT.

The chain couples TRBV7-9 to TRBJ1-1, with 8 bases aligning to TRBD1. Germline CDR1 SEHNR, CDR2 FQNEAQ (reference sequence). The CDR3 is 15 amino acids. Germline trimming cut 5 bases from V and 3 bases from J; bases unmatched to any gene: 8. CDR3 nucleotides: TGTGCCAGCAGCCTTGGACAGGGAATCGACACTGAAGCTTTCTTT. Translation: CASSLGQGIDTEAFF. Looking up the rest from reference TRBV7-9 and TRBJ1-1 gives the full variable domain: DTGVSQNPRHKITKRGQNVTFRCDPISEHNRLYWYRQTLGQGPEFLTYFQNEAQLEKSRLLSDRFSAERPKGSFSTLEIQRTEQGDSAMYLCASSLGQGIDTEAFFGQGTRLTVV.

A few counts support this clone. The chain employs TRBV25-1 and TRBJ1-1; 11 bases are shared with TRBD1. V was clipped by 2 bases and J by 8 bases; unmatched bases: 7. CDR1 is MGHDK, CDR2 SYGVNS, per germline. CDR3 size: 15 residues. CDR3 bases: TGTGCCAGCAGTGAAAGGACAGGGGGCTTCGGGGAAGCTTTCTTT. This translates into CASSERTGGFGEAFF.

The chain links TRBV7-9 to TRBJ2-1, with D tentatively TRBD1 (5 bases). CDR1 is SEHNR and CDR2 is FQNEAQ in the germline V gene (reference sequence). The CDR3 is 16 amino acids. Trimming shortened V by 5 bases and J by 3 bases, and 17 bases separated the two germline ends. DNA of the CDR3: TGTGCCAGCAGCGCCCCGACTTGGGGCAACTACAATGAGCAGTTCTTC. It specifies CASSAPTWGNYNEQFF.

The chain employs TRBV6-5 and TRBJ2-3, with TRBD2 matching 8 bases. V shed 0 bases and J 3 bases; nucleotides not matched to a gene: 5. CDR1 and CDR2 (germline): MNHEY, SVGAGI. The CDR3 consists of 16 residues. CDR3 amino acids: CASSYSREGGTDTQYF. The CDR3 bases are TGTGCCAGCAGTTACTCTCGGGAGGGCGGGACAGATACGCAGTATTTT.

The CDR3 here is CASSGPRDRGRVFVYGYTF. In DNA form, the CDR3 reads TGTGCCAGCAGCGGGCCCCGGGACAGGGGGCGCGTGTTTGTGTATGGCTACACCTTC. This chain connects TRBV7-9 to TRBJ1-2, with 12 bases identical to TRBD1. The length of the CDR3 is 19 residues. Germline-derived CDR1 and CDR2 are SEHNR and FQNEAQ (reference sequence). Trimming cost V 5 bases and J 5 bases; bases outside gene matches: 18.

The gene calls are TRBV7-2 and TRBJ1-2, with TRBD1 as a possible D gene (6 bases). This CDR3 is 14 amino acids long. V was trimmed by 1 base and J by 3 bases, leaving 9 bases between them. Germline V gene data show CDR1 as SGHTA and CDR2 as FQGNSA. The CDR3 sequence is CASSLVHRDYGYTF. CDR3 coding DNA: TGTGCCAGCAGCTTAGTCCACAGGGACTATGGCTACACCTTC.

The V and J genes are TRBV9 and TRBJ1-3; D unclear. V lost 0 bases and J lost 1, with 11 bases in between. The V gene's germline CDR1 is SGDLS and CDR2 YYNGEE. This CDR3 has 16 amino acids. The CDR3 loop is CASSVGASRSGNTIYF. For the CDR3, the DNA is TGTGCCAGCAGCGTAGGTGCCTCTCGGTCTGGAAACACCATATATTTT.

The CDR3 sequence is CASSYSSGGRGYEQYF. The CDR3 DNA sequence: TGTGCCAGCAGTTACTCGAGCGGGGGCAGGGGCTACGAGCAGTACTTC. The chain is built from TRBV6-5 and TRBJ2-7; 8 nucleotides agree with TRBD2. Germline V gene sequence: CDR1 MNHEY, CDR2 SVGAGI. The CDR3 is 16 residues long. V lost 0 bases and J lost 3; bases outside the gene matches: 7.

The chain links TRBV2 to TRBJ2-5; 7 bases agree with TRBD2. The V gene end was trimmed by 6 bases and the J gene end by 2 bases; junction bases not matched to a gene: 3. CDR3 size: 13 residues. Per germline, CDR1 SNHLY and CDR2 FYNNEI. The CDR3: CASRLGGQETQYF. CDR3 DNA: TGTGCCAGCAGGCTCGGGGGGCAAGAGACCCAGTACTTC. The full variable domain, in which reference TRBV2 and TRBJ2-5 provide the parts outside the CDR3, is EPEVTQTPSHQVTQMGQEVILRCVPISNHLYFYWYRQILGQKVEFLVSFYNNEISEKSEIFDDQFSVERPDGSNFTLKIRSTKLEDSAMYFCASRLGGQETQYFGPGTRLLVL.

This clone occurred once. This chain connects TRBV5-4 to TRBJ1-2; D not resolved. CDR3 length equals 13 residues. The germline CDR1 and CDR2 sequences are SGHNT and YYREEE (reference sequence). The V and J ends lost 4 bases and 0 bases respectively, with 7 bases between them. The CDR3: CASSQRTNYGYTF. CDR3 sequence (DNA): TGTGCCAGCAGCCAGAGGACTAACTATGGCTACACCTTC. Drawing the rest from reference TRBV5-4 and TRBJ1-2, the complete variable domain is ETGVTQSPTHLIKTRGQQVTLRCSSQSGHNTVSWYQQALGQGPQFIFQYYREEENGRGNFPPRFSGLQFPNYSSELNVNALELDDSALYLCASSQRTNYGYTFGSGTRLTVV.